These T cell receptor beta chains were read from a single sample in a study of technical replicates of blood from several donors. This table comes from immunoSEQ multiplex PCR, and its TCRdb copy is limited to in-frame clones, with some not included. The data show tens of thousands of clones, approximately 95% seen once. The sequencing sample was made of T cells isolated from PBMCs. Source of these receptors: a human donor in good health. CDR3s include the opening cysteine and the closing phenylalanine or tryptophan. The order of the fields is J gene, D gene, clone size, V gene, CDR3 DNA, CDR3 protein. A D gene is named only where the DNA matches it firmly. Some rows mark clone size as missing; the rest say once, few, many or name a class of expanded clone.

TRBJ2-3	TRBD2	.	TRBV7-8	TGTGCCAGCAGCCCGCGAGCGGGAGCTACGCAGTATTTT	CASSPRAGATQYF
TRBJ2-1	.	.	TRBV4-3	TGCGCCAGCAGCCAAGATTCTCGGGGGATCTTATACAATGAGCAGTTCTTC	CASSQDSRGILYNEQFF
TRBJ1-6	.	.	TRBV6-5	TGTGCCAGCAGTTACTCAACAGGATCCAATAATTCACCCCTCCACTTT	CASSYSTGSNNSPLHF
TRBJ2-7	.	.	TRBV29-1	TGCAGCGTTGCCCCAGGGGAGAGCTCCTACGAGCAGTACTTC	CSVAPGESSYEQYF
TRBJ1-3	.	.	TRBV18	TGTGCCAGCTCAGCGAGAGATTCTGGAAACACCATATATTTT	CASSARDSGNTIYF
TRBJ1-2	TRBD1	.	TRBV29-1	TGCAGCGTTGAAGATTTCGGGACAGGGCCTGTTTATGGCTACACCTTC	CSVEDFGTGPVYGYTF
TRBJ2-7	.	.	TRBV28	TGTGCCAGCAGTTTCGACGAGCAGTACTTC	CASSFDEQYF
TRBJ2-5	TRBD2	.	TRBV29-1	TGCAGCGTTGAAGAGCGGGGGGGGAAAGAGACCCAGTACTTC	CSVEERGGKETQYF
TRBJ1-1	.	.	TRBV7-6	TGTGCCAGCAGCCTAAGAAGCCCTTCCACTGAAGCTTTCTTT	CASSLRSPSTEAFF
TRBJ2-2	.	few	TRBV5-1	TGCGCCAGCGAAAACCGGGACATTCGGGCCGGGGAGCTGTTTTTT	CASENRDIRAGELFF
TRBJ1-5	TRBD1	.	TRBV10-3	TGTGCCGTACAGGGGACTGATCAGCCCCAGCATTTT	CAVQGTDQPQHF
TRBJ2-1	.	.	TRBV11-2	TGTGCCAGCAGCTTAGTTGACGGGAGATACAATGAGCAGTTCTTC	CASSLVDGRYNEQFF
TRBJ2-5	.	.	TRBV6-5	TGTGCCAGCAGCCCCACACAAAGCCAAGAGACCCAGTACTTC	CASSPTQSQETQYF
TRBJ2-7	TRBD2	once	TRBV30	TGTGCCTGGAGTGCCGGGACTAGCGCTCCCTACGAGCAGTACTTC	CAWSAGTSAPYEQYF
TRBJ2-3	TRBD2	.	TRBV5-1	TGCGCCAGCAGCTCCGGACTAGCGGCTAGCACAGATACGCAGTATTTT	CASSSGLAASTDTQYF
TRBJ1-5	TRBD1	.	TRBV4-1	TGCGCCAGCAGGGACAGGGACTACACCTCTCAGCCCCAGCATTTT	CASRDRDYTSQPQHF
TRBJ1-4	.	.	TRBV19	TGTGCCAGTAGTGTGAGAGGTAATGAAAAACTGTTTTTT	CASSVRGNEKLFF
TRBJ2-7	TRBD1	.	TRBV7-6	TGTGCCAGCACCGGGACAGGTGTCTACGAGCAGTACTTC	CASTGTGVYEQYF
TRBJ2-6	.	.	TRBV6-5	TGTGCCAGCAGTATATCGACAGAGGCCAACGTCCTGACTTTC	CASSISTEANVLTF
TRBJ1-1	TRBD1	.	TRBV18	TGTGCCAGCTCACCACCTGACAGGGGGACTGAAGCTTTCTTT	CASSPPDRGTEAFF
TRBJ1-1	.	few	TRBV4-2	TGTGCCAGCAGCCATGGACATTGGGCTTTCTTT	CASSHGHWAFF
TRBJ2-7	TRBD1	.	TRBV30	TGTGCCTGGAATAAGGACAGGGCCTACGAGCAGTACTTC	CAWNKDRAYEQYF
TRBJ1-1	.	.	TRBV2	TGTGCCAGGTCAAAAGAACCGGGACAAGAGAACACTGAAGCTTTCTTT	CARSKEPGQENTEAFF
TRBJ1-5	.	.	TRBV6-1	TGTGCCAGCAGACCTGACAGCAGCAATCAGCCCCAGCATTTT	CASRPDSSNQPQHF
TRBJ2-7	TRBD1	.	TRBV19	TGTGCCAGCTCGACAGGGAACTCCTACGAGCAGTACTTC	CASSTGNSYEQYF
TRBJ2-5	TRBD2	.	TRBV4-1	TGCGCCAGCAGCCAAGCGCTAGCGGGAGAAGAGACCCAGTACTTC	CASSQALAGEETQYF
TRBJ2-2	TRBD2	.	TRBV9	TGTGCCAGCAGCGGGACTAGCGCCGGGGAGCTGTTTTTT	CASSGTSAGELFF
TRBJ2-7	TRBD2	.	TRBV9	TGTGCCAGCAGCGTAGTAGGGACTAGCGCTGGTGAGCAGTACTTC	CASSVVGTSAGEQYF
TRBJ1-1	.	.	TRBV9	TGTGCCAGCAGCCCCGCGGTAAACCAGAACACTGAAGCTTTCTTT	CASSPAVNQNTEAFF
TRBJ1-4	.	.	TRBV11-2	TGTGCCAGCAGCCCTGGAGGGACAACTAATGAAAAACTGTTTTTT	CASSPGGTTNEKLFF
TRBJ2-3	TRBD2	.	TRBV7-2	TGTGCCAGCAGCTTTGATGGGACTAGCGCAGATACGCAGTATTTT	CASSFDGTSADTQYF
TRBJ2-3	TRBD2	.	TRBV7-9	TGTGCCAGCAGCCCCTCCCAGCGGGAGGTTCCAGATACGCAGTATTTT	CASSPSQREVPDTQYF
TRBJ2-1	TRBD2	.	TRBV10-1	TGCGCCAGCAGTGAGTCGATAGGGACTAGCGGGAGGGCCAATGAGCAGTTCTTC	CASSESIGTSGRANEQFF
TRBJ1-1	.	.	TRBV30	TGTGCCTGGAGCCTGCAGGGTAACACTGAAGCTTTCTTT	CAWSLQGNTEAFF
TRBJ2-2	.	.	TRBV5-6	TGTGCCAGCAGCTTTTCTAGCGCCAACACCGGGGAGCTGTTTTTT	CASSFSSANTGELFF
TRBJ2-2	TRBD2	.	TRBV7-7	TGTGCTAGCCGGAGGGAGGGAAACACCGGGGAGCTGTTTTTT	CASRREGNTGELFF
TRBJ2-1	.	.	TRBV19	TGTGCCAGTAGTATGCTAGCTCTAAATGAGCAGTTCTTC	CASSMLALNEQFF
TRBJ2-5	TRBD1	once	TRBV27	TGTGCCAGCAGGGGGCCACAGGGGTACCAAGAGACCCAGTACTTC	CASRGPQGYQETQYF
TRBJ2-1	TRBD2	.	TRBV27	TGTGCCAGCAGACTAGCGGGGATTTACAATGAGCAGTTCTTC	CASRLAGIYNEQFF
TRBJ2-7	.	.	TRBV5-5	TGTGCCAGCAGCTTTTACAGGCTGTCCACCTACGAGCAGTACTTC	CASSFYRLSTYEQYF
TRBJ2-7	TRBD2	.	TRBV27	TGTGCCAGCACCTCCCGGACTAGCGTAGGCTACGAGCAGTACTTC	CASTSRTSVGYEQYF
TRBJ2-6	.	few	TRBV19	TGTGCCAGTACCCCTACAGGTTCTGGGGCCAACGTCCTGACTTTC	CASTPTGSGANVLTF
TRBJ2-1	TRBD1	.	TRBV10-3	TGTGCCATCACCTCGGGACAGGGGTCCTACAATGAGCAGTTCTTC	CAITSGQGSYNEQFF
TRBJ1-1	TRBD1	once	TRBV5-1	TGCGCCAGCAGCTTCCAGGGGGGTGGGACTGAAGCTTTCTTT	CASSFQGGGTEAFF
TRBJ1-4	.	.	TRBV19	TGTGCCAGTAGTATAGGAGGGAGGAATAATGAAAAACTGTTTTTT	CASSIGGRNNEKLFF
TRBJ2-3	.	.	TRBV9	TGTGCCAGCAGCGCCAATCCGGGAGAGAGTGATACGCAGTATTTT	CASSANPGESDTQYF
TRBJ1-4	TRBD1	.	TRBV19	TGTGCCAGCTACAAACAGGGGAATGAAAAACTGTTTTTT	CASYKQGNEKLFF
TRBJ2-7	TRBD2	.	TRBV5-4	TGTGCCAGCAGCTCCGGACTAGCGGGGGACGAGCAGTACTTC	CASSSGLAGDEQYF
TRBJ1-5	.	.	TRBV2	TGTGCCAGCTGGGGGGGGCGGATTTTGGAGCCCCAGCATTTT	CASWGGRILEPQHF
TRBJ2-1	TRBD2	.	TRBV5-1	TGCGCCAGCAGGGCCGGGACTAGCGGGATCTATGAGCAGTTCTTC	CASRAGTSGIYEQFF
TRBJ2-5	.	few	TRBV29-1	TGCAGCGTTGATACCTTGGCTCAAGAGACCCAGTACTTC	CSVDTLAQETQYF